This passage covers 10 T cell receptor beta chains from one sample sequenced in a study of vaccination and CD4 T cells after COVID-19. As to treatment: roughly 11-day PBMC culture with coronavirus spike peptide pools or control peptides (ViraFEST assay). Their specific antigens are unknown. With the Oncomine TCR Beta short-read assay, DNA from cultured CD4+ T cells was sequenced. TCRdb reprocessed the PCR reads via MiXCR and lists one record per CDR3 protein. The sample holds around 12,000 distinct CDR3 sequences, around 40% seen once. The source material was CD4+ T cells from blood, cultured in vitro, sampled after SARS-CoV-2 vaccination. The receptors shown here come from a human donor who had recovered from COVID-19.

This clonotype was seen only a few times. V gene TRBV6-1 combines with J gene TRBJ2-3, with 7 bases lining up with TRBD2. CDR1 is MNHNS, CDR2 SASEGT, per germline. CDR3 length: 16 residues. V was pared by 5 bases and J by 2 bases, with 10 bases of the junction left unmatched. The CDR3 reads CASSPRPSGITDTQYF. CDR3 DNA: TGTGCCAGCAGTCCCCGTCCAAGCGGGATCACAGATACGCAGTATTTT.

This clonotype occurred a few times. The chain couples TRBV27 to TRBJ1-2, with D unresolved. CDR3 size: 13 residues. Germline assignment: CDR1 MNHEY and CDR2 SMNVEV (reference sequence). V dropped 1 base and J dropped 4 bases, with 7 bases sitting between them. The CDR3 spells CASSLFGSYGYTF. CDR3 nucleotides: TGTGCCAGCAGTTTATTTGGCAGCTATGGCTACACCTTC.

This rearrangement joins TRBV19 to TRBJ2-3; 8 bases line up with TRBD1. The germline CDR1 and CDR2 sequences are LNHDA and SQIVND (reference sequence). The CDR3 covers 16 residues. The trim removed 2 bases at V and 12 bases at J, leaving 16 bases unmatched. CDR3 sequence (DNA): TGTGCCAGTAGTATACTCATCCCGGTCGGACAGGGAAGTCAGTATTTT. It yields the protein CASSILIPVGQGSQYF.

V is TRBV6-4 and J is TRBJ2-3; TRBD2 matches 8 bases. CDR1 is MRHNA and CDR2 is SNTAGT in the germline V gene. The CDR3 sequence is 19 residues long. J was trimmed by 0 bases and V by 4 bases; bases with no gene match: 15. The chain's CDR3 is CASSAHPNTSGPSTDTQYF. The CDR3 DNA reads TGTGCCAGCAGTGCACACCCGAACACTAGCGGACCCAGCACAGATACGCAGTATTTT.

The J gene is TRBJ2-1, the V gene TRBV5-4, with 10 bases identical to TRBD1. The CDR3 sequence is 16 residues long. With V trimmed by 4 bases and J by 8 bases, 12 bases remained unmatched. Germline CDR1 SGHNT, CDR2 YYREEE (reference sequence). CDR3 sequence (DNA): TGTGCCAGCAGCGCCGGGACAGGGGAACCCCCCCATGAGCAGTTCTTC. Protein: CASSAGTGEPPHEQFF.

The chain uses TRBV7-9 and TRBJ2-6; 8 nucleotides agree with TRBD1. CDR1 is SEHNR and CDR2 is FQNEAQ in the germline V gene (reference sequence). J was trimmed by 11 bases and V by 6 bases; bases with no gene match: 3. The CDR3 extends over 12 amino acids. CDR3 in amino acids: CASRETGDVLTF. CDR3 bases: TGTGCCAGCAGAGAGACAGGGGACGTCCTGACTTTC.

This clonotype was observed a few times. The chain links TRBV6-1 to TRBJ2-1, with 8 bases fitting TRBD2. The CDR3 sequence is 15 residues long. J lost 2 bases, V lost 6 bases, and 6 bases had no gene match. Germline CDR1 MNHNS, CDR2 SASEGT. The CDR3 spells CASSHSGKPYNEQFF. The CDR3 DNA is TGTGCCAGCAGCCATAGCGGGAAACCCTACAATGAGCAGTTCTTC.

The genes are TRBV2 and TRBJ2-7; D is perhaps TRBD2 (5 bases). The germline V gene has CDR1 SNHLY and CDR2 FYNNEI. V dropped 4 bases and J dropped 3 bases, with 13 bases sitting between them. The CDR3 runs 14 residues. CDR3 in amino acids: CASSVSEVGYEQYF. DNA for the CDR3: TGTGCCAGCAGTGTATCGGAGGTCGGCTACGAGCAGTACTTC.

The J gene is TRBJ2-1, the V gene TRBV27; 13 bases are a match to TRBD2. V lost 1 base and J lost 10; bases outside the gene matches: 10. CDR1 and CDR2 (germline): MNHEY, SMNVEV (reference sequence). The CDR3 is 17 amino acids. DNA for the CDR3: TGTGCCAGCAGTTTATTACTACCGGGACTAGCGGGGAGGGAGCAGTTCTTC. Protein: CASSLLLPGLAGREQFF.

The chain is built from TRBV19 and TRBJ1-2; D ambiguous. This CDR3 spans 13 amino acids. Germline assignment: CDR1 LNHDA and CDR2 SQIVND (reference sequence). The germline V and J ends were trimmed by 5 bases and 7 bases, with 14 bases remaining between them. The CDR3 DNA is TGTGCCAGTAGTCTGGAGAATGGCGGTGGCTACACCTTC. Amino acid sequence: CASSLENGGGYTF.